The 8 T cell receptor beta chains listed next were all sequenced from one sample in a study of glioma-infiltrating T cells after dendritic cell vaccination. Here immunoSEQ multiplex PCR was the method, and the copy in TCRdb shows in-frame clones only, minus some. The sample yields tens of thousands of clones, 80% to 90% seen once. The material was blood, obtained before dendritic cell vaccination. Receptors were obtained from a human donor with glioblastoma.

The rearrangement links TRBV10-1 to TRBJ2-2, with unresolved D. V was clipped by 5 bases and J by 0 bases, with 7 bases between them. The germline CDR1 and CDR2 sequences are WNHNN and SYGVQD (reference sequence). CDR3 size: 14 residues. CDR3 residues: CASSRTSNTGELFF. The CDR3 coding sequence is TGCGCCAGCAGTCGCACTTCGAACACCGGGGAGCTGTTTTTT.

V and J are TRBV2 and TRBJ1-1; D unresolved. Germline V gene sequence: CDR1 SNHLY, CDR2 FYNNEI. This CDR3 contains 14 residues. The V gene lost 5 bases and the J gene lost 1 base, with 11 bases spanning the gap. In DNA, the CDR3 is TGTGCCAGCAGTCCCGGCGAGGGGAACACTGAAGCTTTCTTT. Protein: CASSPGEGNTEAFF.

This chain uses TRBV11-2 with TRBJ2-7; D is unresolved. V was pared by 1 base and J by 2 bases, with 12 bases between. The CDR3 contains 15 residues. Germline V gives CDR1 SGHAT, CDR2 FQNNGV. CDR3 DNA sequence: TGTGCCAGCAGCTTAGTTCGTGGCGGAACCTACGAGCAGTACTTC. Translating gives CASSLVRGGTYEQYF. Using reference TRBV11-2 and TRBJ2-7 for the parts outside the CDR3, the full variable domain is EAGVAQSPRYKIIEKRQSVAFWCNPISGHATLYWYQQILGQGPKLLIQFQNNGVVDDSQLPKDRFSAERLKGVDSTLKIQPAKLEDSAVYLCASSLVRGGTYEQYFGPGTRLTVT.

This rearrangement joins TRBV29-1 to TRBJ2-1; 7 nucleotides match TRBD1. The germline V gene has CDR1 SQVTM and CDR2 ANQGSEA. V was clipped by 4 bases and J by 2 bases; unmatched bases: 5. The CDR3 totals 14 residues. The CDR3 protein is CSVAQGNAYNEQFF. The DNA of the CDR3 is TGCAGCGTTGCACAGGGGAACGCCTACAATGAGCAGTTCTTC.

This chain links TRBV7-2 with TRBJ2-1; 9 nucleotides agree with TRBD2. Germline CDR1 is SGHTA and CDR2 is FQGNSA. The CDR3 is 14 residues long. Unmatched junction bases numbered 15, after V lost 5 bases and J lost 16 bases. The CDR3 loop reads CASSPSEGTSSSFF. CDR3 DNA sequence: TGTGCCAGCAGCCCAAGTGAAGGGACTAGCTCTTCCTTCTTC.

The V and J genes are TRBV7-3 and TRBJ2-5; no reliable D call. V was pared by 4 bases and J by 5 bases, with 11 bases between. The CDR3 covers 13 residues. Germline V lookup: CDR1 SGHTA, CDR2 FQGTGA. CDR3 region: CASSSVPGETQYF. The CDR3 DNA reads TGTGCCAGCAGCTCGGTCCCAGGCGAGACCCAGTACTTC.

The chain uses TRBV4-1 and TRBJ1-3; D is unclear. The length of the CDR3 is 19 residues. The germline V gene encodes CDR1 MGHRA and CDR2 YSYEKL. V lost 1 base and J 0 bases, leaving 19 bases between the germline ends. CDR3 sequence reads: CASSQGAGSGPSSGNTIYF. DNA of the CDR3: TGCGCCAGCAGCCAAGGGGCGGGCAGTGGACCAAGCTCTGGAAACACCATATATTTT.

The V gene is TRBV7-6, the J gene TRBJ2-7, with a weak D call TRBD2 (5 bases). The V gene's germline CDR1 is SGHVS and CDR2 FNYEAQ. The CDR3 totals 14 residues. V dropped 2 bases and J dropped 1 base, with 9 bases sitting between them. This chain's CDR3 is CASSLSRESYEQYF. The DNA for the CDR3 is TGTGCCAGCAGCTTAAGTCGGGAATCCTACGAGCAGTACTTC.